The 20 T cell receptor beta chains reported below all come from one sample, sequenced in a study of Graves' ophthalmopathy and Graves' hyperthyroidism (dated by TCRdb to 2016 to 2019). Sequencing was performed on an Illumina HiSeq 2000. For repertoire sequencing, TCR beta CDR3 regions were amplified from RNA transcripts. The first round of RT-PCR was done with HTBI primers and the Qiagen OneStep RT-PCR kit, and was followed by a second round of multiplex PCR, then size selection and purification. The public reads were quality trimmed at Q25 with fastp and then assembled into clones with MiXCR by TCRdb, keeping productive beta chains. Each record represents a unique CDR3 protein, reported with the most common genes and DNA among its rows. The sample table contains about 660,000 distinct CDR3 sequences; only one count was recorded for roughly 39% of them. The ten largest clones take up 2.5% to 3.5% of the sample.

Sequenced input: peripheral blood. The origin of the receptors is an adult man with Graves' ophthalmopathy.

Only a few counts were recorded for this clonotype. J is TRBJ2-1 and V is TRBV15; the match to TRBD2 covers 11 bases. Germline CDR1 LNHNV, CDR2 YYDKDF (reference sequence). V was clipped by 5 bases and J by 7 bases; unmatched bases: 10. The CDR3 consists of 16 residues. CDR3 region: CATSVGLAEQGNEQFF. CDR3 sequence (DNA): TGTGCCACCAGCGTGGGACTAGCGGAGCAGGGGAATGAGCAGTTCTTC. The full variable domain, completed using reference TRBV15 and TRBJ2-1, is DAMVIQNPRYQVTQFGKPVTLSCSQTLNHNVMYWYQQKSSQAPKLLFHYYDKDFNNEADTPDNFQSRRPNTSFCFLDIRSPGLGDTAMYLCATSVGLAEQGNEQFFGPGTRLTVL.

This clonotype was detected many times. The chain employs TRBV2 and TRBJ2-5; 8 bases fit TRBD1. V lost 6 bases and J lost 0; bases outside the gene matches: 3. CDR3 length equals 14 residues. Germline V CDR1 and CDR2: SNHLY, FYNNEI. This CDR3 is CASSRTGYQETQYF. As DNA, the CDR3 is TGTGCCAGCAGCAGGACAGGGTACCAAGAGACCCAGTACTTC.

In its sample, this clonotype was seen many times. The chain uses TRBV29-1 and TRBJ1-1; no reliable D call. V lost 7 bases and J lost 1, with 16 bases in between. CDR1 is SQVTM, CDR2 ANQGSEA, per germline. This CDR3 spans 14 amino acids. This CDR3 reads CSAPSRTENTEAFF. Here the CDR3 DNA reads TGCAGCGCTCCGAGCCGGACGGAGAACACTGAAGCTTTCTTT.

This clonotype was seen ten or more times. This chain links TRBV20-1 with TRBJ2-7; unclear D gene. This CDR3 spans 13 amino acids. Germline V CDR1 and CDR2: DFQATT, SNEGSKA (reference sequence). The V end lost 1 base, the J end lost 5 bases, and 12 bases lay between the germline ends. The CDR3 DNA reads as TGCAGTGCTAGAGGCCCCAGTGATCACGAGCAGTACTTC. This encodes CSARGPSDHEQYF.

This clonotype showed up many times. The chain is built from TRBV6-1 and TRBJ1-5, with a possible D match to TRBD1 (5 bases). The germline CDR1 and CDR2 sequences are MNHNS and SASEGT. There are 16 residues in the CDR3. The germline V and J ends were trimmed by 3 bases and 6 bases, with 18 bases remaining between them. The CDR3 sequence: CASSDVAGHRVQPQHF. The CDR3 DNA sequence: TGTGCCAGCAGTGATGTGGCAGGGCATCGGGTTCAGCCCCAGCATTTT.

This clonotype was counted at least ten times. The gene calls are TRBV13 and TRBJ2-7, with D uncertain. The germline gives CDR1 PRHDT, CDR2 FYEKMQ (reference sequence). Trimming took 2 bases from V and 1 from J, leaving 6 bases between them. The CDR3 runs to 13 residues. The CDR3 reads CASSLPNSYEQYF. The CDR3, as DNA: TGTGCCAGCAGCTTACCGAATTCCTACGAGCAGTACTTC.

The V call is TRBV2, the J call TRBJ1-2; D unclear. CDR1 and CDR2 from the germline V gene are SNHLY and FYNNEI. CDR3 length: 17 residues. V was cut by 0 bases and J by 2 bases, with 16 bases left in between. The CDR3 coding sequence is TGTGCCAGCAGTGAAGCGCATATATACACACCCAACTATGGCTACACCTTC. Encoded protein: CASSEAHIYTPNYGYTF.

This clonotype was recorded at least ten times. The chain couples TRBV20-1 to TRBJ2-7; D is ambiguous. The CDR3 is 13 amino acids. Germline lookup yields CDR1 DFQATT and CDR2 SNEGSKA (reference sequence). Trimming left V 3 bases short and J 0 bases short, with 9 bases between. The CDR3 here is CSASSGFSYEQYF. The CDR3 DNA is TGCAGTGCTAGTTCCGGGTTCTCCTACGAGCAGTACTTC.

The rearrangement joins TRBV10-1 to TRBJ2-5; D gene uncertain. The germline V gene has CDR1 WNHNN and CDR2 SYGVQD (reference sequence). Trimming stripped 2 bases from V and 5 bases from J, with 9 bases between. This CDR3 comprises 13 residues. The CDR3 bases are TGCGCCAGCAGTGAGAAGGGTGGGGAGACCCAGTACTTC. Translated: CASSEKGGETQYF.

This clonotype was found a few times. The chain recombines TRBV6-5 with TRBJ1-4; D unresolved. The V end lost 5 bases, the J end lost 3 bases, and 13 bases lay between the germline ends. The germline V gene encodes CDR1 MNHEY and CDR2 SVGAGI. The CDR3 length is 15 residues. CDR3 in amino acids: CASSAGRLSNEKLFF. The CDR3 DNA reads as TGTGCCAGCAGTGCCGGACGGCTTTCTAATGAAAAACTGTTTTTT.

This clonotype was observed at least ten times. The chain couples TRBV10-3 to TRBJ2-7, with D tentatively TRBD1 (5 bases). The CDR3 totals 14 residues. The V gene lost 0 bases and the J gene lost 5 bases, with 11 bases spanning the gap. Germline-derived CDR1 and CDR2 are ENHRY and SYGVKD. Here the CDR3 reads CAISESISGNEQYF. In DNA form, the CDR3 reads TGTGCCATCAGTGAGTCGATTTCAGGGAACGAGCAGTACTTC.

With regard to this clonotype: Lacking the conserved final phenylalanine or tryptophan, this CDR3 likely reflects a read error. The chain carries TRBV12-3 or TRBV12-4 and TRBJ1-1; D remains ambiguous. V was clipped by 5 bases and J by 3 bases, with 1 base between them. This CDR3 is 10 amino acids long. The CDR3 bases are TGTGCCAGCAGTCACACTGAAGCTTTCTAT. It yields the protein CASSHTEAFY.

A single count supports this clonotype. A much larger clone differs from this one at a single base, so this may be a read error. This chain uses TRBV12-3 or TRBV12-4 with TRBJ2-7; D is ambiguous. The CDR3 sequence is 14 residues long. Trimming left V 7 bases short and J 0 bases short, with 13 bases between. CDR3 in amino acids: CASTPGPSSYEQYF. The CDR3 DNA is TGTGCCAGCACCCCGGGTCCAAGCTCCTACGAGCAGTACTTC.

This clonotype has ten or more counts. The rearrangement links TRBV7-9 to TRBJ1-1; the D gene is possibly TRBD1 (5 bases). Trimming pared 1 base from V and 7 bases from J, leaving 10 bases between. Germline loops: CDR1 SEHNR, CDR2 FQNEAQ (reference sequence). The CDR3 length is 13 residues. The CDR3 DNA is TGTGCCAGCAGCTTAGTAACAGGTGTTGAAGCTTTCTTT. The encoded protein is CASSLVTGVEAFF.

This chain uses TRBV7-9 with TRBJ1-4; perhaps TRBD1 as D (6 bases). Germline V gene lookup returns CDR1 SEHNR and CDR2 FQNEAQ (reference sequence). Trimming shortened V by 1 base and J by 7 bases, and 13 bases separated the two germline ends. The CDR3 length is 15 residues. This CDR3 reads CASSLVGQHGEKLFF. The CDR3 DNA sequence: TGTGCCAGCAGCTTAGTTGGACAGCATGGTGAAAAACTGTTTTTT.

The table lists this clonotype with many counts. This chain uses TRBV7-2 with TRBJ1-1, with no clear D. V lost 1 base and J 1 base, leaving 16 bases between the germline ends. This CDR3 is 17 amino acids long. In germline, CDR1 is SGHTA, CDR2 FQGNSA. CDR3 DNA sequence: TGTGCCAGCAGCTTAGGTGTCTGGGTCCAAAGGAACACTGAAGCTTTCTTT. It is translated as CASSLGVWVQRNTEAFF.

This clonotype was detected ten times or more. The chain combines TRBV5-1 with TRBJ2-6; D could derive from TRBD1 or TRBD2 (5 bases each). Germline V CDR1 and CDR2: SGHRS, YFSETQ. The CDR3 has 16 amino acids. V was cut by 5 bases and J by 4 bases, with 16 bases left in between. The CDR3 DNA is TGCGCCAGCAGGAGAGGGGCGTTGGGGGGGGCCAACGTCCTGACTTTC. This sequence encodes CASRRGALGGANVLTF.

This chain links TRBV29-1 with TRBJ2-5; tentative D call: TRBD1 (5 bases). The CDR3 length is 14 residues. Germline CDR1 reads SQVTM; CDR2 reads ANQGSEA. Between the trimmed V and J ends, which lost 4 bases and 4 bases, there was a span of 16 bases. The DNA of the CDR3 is TGCAGCGTTGTCAGGGTCGACCAAGGAGAGACCCAGTACTTC. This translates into CSVVRVDQGETQYF.

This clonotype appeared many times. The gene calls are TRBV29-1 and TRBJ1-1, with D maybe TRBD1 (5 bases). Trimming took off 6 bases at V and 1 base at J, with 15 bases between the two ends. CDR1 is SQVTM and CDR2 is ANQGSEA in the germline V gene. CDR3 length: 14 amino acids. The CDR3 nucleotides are TGCAGCGTGAAGTTGGGGGTACAGAACACTGAAGCTTTCTTT. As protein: CSVKLGVQNTEAFF.

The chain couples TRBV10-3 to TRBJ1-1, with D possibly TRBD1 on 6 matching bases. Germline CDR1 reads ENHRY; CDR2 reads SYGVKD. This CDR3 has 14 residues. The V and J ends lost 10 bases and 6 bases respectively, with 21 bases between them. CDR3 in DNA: TGTGCCAGCACCATGAGAGGGGGGCGGTCTGAAGCTTTCTTT. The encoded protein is CASTMRGGRSEAFF.